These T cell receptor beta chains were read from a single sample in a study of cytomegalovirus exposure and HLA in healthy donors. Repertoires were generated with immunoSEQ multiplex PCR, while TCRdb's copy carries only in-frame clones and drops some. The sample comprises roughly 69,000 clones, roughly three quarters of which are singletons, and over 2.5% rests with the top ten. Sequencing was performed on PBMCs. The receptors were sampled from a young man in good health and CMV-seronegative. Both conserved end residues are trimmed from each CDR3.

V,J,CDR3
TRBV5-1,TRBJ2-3,ASSLGLALRY
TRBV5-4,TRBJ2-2,ASSLNRGTGELF
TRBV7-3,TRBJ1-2,ASSRGVANYGYT
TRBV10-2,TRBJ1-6,ASSEPTGRSPLH
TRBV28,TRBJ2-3,ASSLSGLAGGTDTQY
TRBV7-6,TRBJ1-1,ASSPVGATEAF
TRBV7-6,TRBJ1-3,ASSLGSPMYSGNTIY
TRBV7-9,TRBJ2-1,ASSLYSGEEQF
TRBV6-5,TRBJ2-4,ASRPGGAKNIQY
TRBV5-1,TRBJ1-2,ASSRHHTQGAYGYT
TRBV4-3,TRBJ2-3,ASSRTGAVLDTQY
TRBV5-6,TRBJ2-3,ASSLGRHTDTQY
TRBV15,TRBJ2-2,ATSRDLRNTGELF
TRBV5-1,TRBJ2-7,ASSWGGQRSTYEQY
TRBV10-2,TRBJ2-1,ASSDVASPYNEQF
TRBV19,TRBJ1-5,ASGQGITQPQH
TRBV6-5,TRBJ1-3,ASSYGQGDRNTIY
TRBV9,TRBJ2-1,ASSVATAGGPYNEQF
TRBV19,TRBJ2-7,ASSIAGDSYEQY
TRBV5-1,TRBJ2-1,ASNPSGANNEQF
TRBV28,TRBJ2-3,ASSLRVSQADTQY
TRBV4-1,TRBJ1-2,ASSQDKDRGGRTSYGYT
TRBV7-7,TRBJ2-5,ASSRGDQETQY
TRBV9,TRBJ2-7,ASSAAGGSSYEQY
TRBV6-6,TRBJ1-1,ASSHPGQGQPEAF
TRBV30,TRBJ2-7,AWRATYEQY
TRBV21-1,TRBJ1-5,ASSKGKDQEDQPQH